This entry lists 20 T cell receptor beta chains sequenced from one sample in a study of T cell responses to AZD1222 COVID-19 vaccine. The data were produced by immunoSEQ multiplex PCR, yet TCRdb's version contains in-frame clones alone and is incomplete. The sample lists over 100,000 clones; 90% were seen once. This specimen was peripheral blood, taken on day 0 of AZD1222 vaccination. The source is an adult in good health.

The chain couples TRBV5-1 to TRBJ1-1, with TRBD1 matching 9 bases. Unmatched junction bases numbered 3, after V lost 0 bases and J lost 0 bases. Germline V lookup: CDR1 SGHRS, CDR2 YFSETQ. CDR3 size: 16 residues. For the CDR3, the DNA is TGCGCCAGCAGCTTGGACAGGGGGCCCATGAACACTGAAGCTTTCTTT. Translation: CASSLDRGPMNTEAFF.

The chain is built from TRBV18 and TRBJ1-6; 7 nucleotides agree with TRBD1. With V trimmed by 3 bases and J by 15 bases, 11 bases remained unmatched. CDR1 is KGHSH and CDR2 is LQKENI in the germline V gene. The CDR3 is 14 amino acids. CDR3 amino acids: CASSPRDSREFLHF. DNA for the CDR3: TGTGCCAGCTCACCGAGGGACAGCCGGGAATTCCTCCACTTT.

The chain combines TRBV6-5 with TRBJ2-7, with 9 bases that match TRBD1. The V and J ends lost 5 bases and 0 bases, in that order; junction bases with no gene match: 2. CDR3 size: 14 residues. Germline CDR1 reads MNHEY; CDR2 reads SVGAGI. The CDR3 DNA reads as TGTGCCAGCAGTAAGACAGGGGGCTCCTACGAGCAGTACTTC. It codes for CASSKTGGSYEQYF.

This CDR3 is CASSLDTGAIEAFF. The DNA for the CDR3 is TGTGCCAGCAGCTTGGATACAGGAGCTATAGAAGCTTTCTTT. The J gene is TRBJ1-1, the V gene TRBV5-4, with D maybe TRBD1 (5 bases). The CDR3 loop spans 14 amino acids. Trimming shortened V by 0 bases and J by 8 bases, and 14 bases separated the two germline ends. Per germline, CDR1 SGHNT and CDR2 YYREEE (reference sequence).

The rearrangement links TRBV11-2 to TRBJ2-1; tentative D call: TRBD2 (6 bases). Germline assignment: CDR1 SGHAT and CDR2 FQNNGV. The CDR3 runs 13 residues. V was pared by 5 bases and J by 10 bases, with 15 bases between. CDR3 sequence: CASSPKLAVEQFF. CDR3 nucleotides: TGTGCCAGCAGCCCGAAACTAGCCGTCGAGCAGTTCTTC.

The chain combines TRBV29-1 with TRBJ1-4, with 7 bases aligning to TRBD1. The CDR3 length is 15 residues. The germline V gene has CDR1 SQVTM and CDR2 ANQGSEA. Trimming at V came to 7 bases and at J to 2 bases, leaving 10 bases not matched to a gene. CDR3 DNA: TGCAGCGCCTTAGGACAGGTGGGGACTAATGAAAAACTGTTTTTT. It yields the protein CSALGQVGTNEKLFF.

The chain carries TRBV5-1 and TRBJ2-7; D not certain. This CDR3 comprises 14 residues. V was clipped by 0 bases and J by 3 bases, with 10 bases between them. CDR1 SGHRS and CDR2 YFSETQ come from the germline V gene. The CDR3 nucleotides read TGCGCCAGCAGCTTGGGTGACACCATCTACGAGCAGTACTTC. Encoded protein: CASSLGDTIYEQYF. The whole variable domain, remainder taken from reference TRBV5-1 and TRBJ2-7, is KAGVTQTPRYLIKTRGQQVTLSCSPISGHRSVSWYQQTPGQGLQFLFEYFSETQRNKGNFPGRFSGRQFSNSRSEMNVSTLELGDSALYLCASSLGDTIYEQYFGPGTRLTVT.

The chain has TRBV10-3 and TRBJ2-1, with 7 positions matching TRBD1. This CDR3 spans 16 amino acids. Germline V gene lookup returns CDR1 ENHRY and CDR2 SYGVKD. V dropped 0 bases and J dropped 2; count of bases not matched to a gene: 4. DNA for the CDR3: TGTGCCATCAGTGAGTCTGAGGGACAGCCCTACAATGAGCAGTTCTTC. Translation gives CAISESEGQPYNEQFF.

The chain carries TRBV19 and TRBJ2-7; 8 nucleotides agree with TRBD1. Germline assignment: CDR1 LNHDA and CDR2 SQIVND (reference sequence). This CDR3 has 14 amino acids. Trimming cost V 3 bases and J 4 bases; bases outside gene matches: 5. CDR3: CASSMGTGKYEQYF. CDR3 DNA: TGTGCCAGTAGTATGGGGACAGGAAAATACGAGCAGTACTTC.

The chain uses TRBV15 and TRBJ1-2; TRBD1 might be the D (5 bases). The V gene lost 3 bases and the J gene lost 7 bases, with 9 bases spanning the gap. There are 12 residues in the CDR3. Germline CDR1 and CDR2: LNHNV and YYDKDF (reference sequence). The CDR3 DNA reads as TGTGCCACCAGCAGTCAGGGTTTTGGCTACACCTTC. It codes for CATSSQGFGYTF.

The V call is TRBV10-3, the J call TRBJ1-2; D gene uncertain. Germline values: CDR1 ENHRY, CDR2 SYGVKD. V shed 4 bases and J shed 8 bases, with 23 bases lying between them. This CDR3 is built from 16 residues. CDR3 in amino acids: CAISANPGLSVLGYTF. In nucleotides, the CDR3 is TGTGCCATCAGTGCAAATCCCGGGCTCAGCGTGTTAGGCTACACCTTC.

V gene TRBV4-1 combines with J gene TRBJ1-1; D perhaps matches TRBD1 (6 bases). Germline V gene data show CDR1 as MGHRA and CDR2 as YSYEKL. The CDR3 consists of 15 residues. Between the trimmed V and J ends, which lost 4 bases and 0 bases, there was a span of 12 bases. The CDR3 DNA reads as TGCGCCAGCAGCCCAAGACAGGCGATGAACACTGAAGCTTTCTTT. Protein sequence: CASSPRQAMNTEAFF.

The V gene is TRBV6-5, the J gene TRBJ1-5; D is possibly TRBD1 (6 bases). CDR1 MNHEY and CDR2 SVGAGI come from the germline V gene. V lost 7 bases, J lost 6 bases, and 16 bases lay in between. CDR3 length: 14 amino acids. CDR3 DNA sequence: TGTGCCAGCACCGGGCGGGGGGCAGGTCAGCCCCAGCATTTT. Translating gives CASTGRGAGQPQHF.

This rearrangement joins TRBV12-5 to TRBJ2-5, with 13 nucleotides matching TRBD2. The CDR3 has 17 amino acids. The V gene end was trimmed by 3 bases and the J gene end by 2 bases; junction bases not matched to a gene: 6. Germline CDR1 is LGHNT and CDR2 is FRNRAP. The DNA of the CDR3 is TGTGCTAGTGGTTTCTCCTTGGGACTAGCGGGACAAGAGACCCAGTACTTC. This codes for CASGFSLGLAGQETQYF.

The J gene is TRBJ2-7, the V gene TRBV9; 7 nucleotides agree with TRBD2. CDR1 SGDLS and CDR2 YYNGEE come from the germline V gene. The V segment lost 3 bases and the J segment 5 bases; nucleotides outside the gene matches: 14. The CDR3 is made up of 16 amino acids. DNA of the CDR3: TGTGCCAGCAGCGCAGCGGGGCGGGGCATGGGGGACGAGCAGTACTTC. Its protein is CASSAAGRGMGDEQYF.

The chain has TRBV15 and TRBJ2-3; D is possibly TRBD2 (6 bases). V was cut by 3 bases and J by 10 bases, with 17 bases left in between. The CDR3 has 14 amino acids. The germline V gene has CDR1 LNHNV and CDR2 YYDKDF (reference sequence). DNA of the CDR3: TGTGCCACCAGCAGCCTCTTAAGCGGGCTCGCGCAGTATTTT. The encoded protein is CATSSLLSGLAQYF.

CDR3: CASSSGWDTEAFF. In DNA, the CDR3 is TGTGCCAGCAGCTCCGGTTGGGACACTGAAGCTTTCTTT. This chain connects TRBV11-3 to TRBJ1-1; D not certain. Looked up from germline, CDR1 is SGHNT and CDR2 is YENEEA. The ends were cut back, 4 bases at V and 3 bases at J, with 9 bases in the middle. This CDR3 is 13 amino acids long.

Only one count was recorded for this clone. The rearrangement uses TRBV9 and TRBJ1-4; TRBD1 might be the D (6 bases). Germline-derived CDR1 and CDR2 are SGDLS and YYNGEE. The CDR3 extends over 15 amino acids. Trimming cost V 3 bases and J 8 bases, with 17 bases left between them. CDR3 in DNA: TGTGCCAGCAGCGCCCAGGGTTTCCAGGGGGAAAAACTGTTTTTT. Its translation: CASSAQGFQGEKLFF.

The genes are TRBV6-2 or TRBV6-3 and TRBJ1-1, with D possibly being TRBD1 (6 bases). There are 12 residues in the CDR3. Trimming stripped 5 bases from V and 6 bases from J, with 10 bases between. Germline assignment: CDR1 MNHEY and CDR2 SVGEGT. As DNA, the CDR3 is TGTGCCAGCAGTACAGGGTCCCCTGAAGCTTTCTTT. Its translation is CASSTGSPEAFF.

This clone appeared a single time. V is TRBV28 and J is TRBJ1-2; a weak D match, TRBD1 (5 bases). With 1 base removed from V and 2 bases from J, the gap between germline ends came to 11 bases. Germline V lookup: CDR1 MDHEN, CDR2 SYDVKM. The CDR3 covers 15 residues. The DNA for the CDR3 is TGTGCCAGCAGTTTATTGGCAGGGATAAACTATGGCTACACCTTC. It encodes CASSLLAGINYGYTF.